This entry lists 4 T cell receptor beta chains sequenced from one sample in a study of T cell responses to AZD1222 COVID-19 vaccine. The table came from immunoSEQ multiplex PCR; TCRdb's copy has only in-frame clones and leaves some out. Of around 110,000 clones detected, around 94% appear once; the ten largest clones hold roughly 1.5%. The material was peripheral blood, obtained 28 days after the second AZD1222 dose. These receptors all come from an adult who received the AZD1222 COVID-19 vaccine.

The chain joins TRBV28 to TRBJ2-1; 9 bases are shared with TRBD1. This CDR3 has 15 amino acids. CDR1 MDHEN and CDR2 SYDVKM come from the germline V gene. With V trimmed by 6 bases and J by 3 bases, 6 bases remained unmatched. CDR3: CASSLQDRGYNEQFF. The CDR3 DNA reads TGTGCCAGCAGCCTGCAGGACAGGGGCTACAATGAGCAGTTCTTC.

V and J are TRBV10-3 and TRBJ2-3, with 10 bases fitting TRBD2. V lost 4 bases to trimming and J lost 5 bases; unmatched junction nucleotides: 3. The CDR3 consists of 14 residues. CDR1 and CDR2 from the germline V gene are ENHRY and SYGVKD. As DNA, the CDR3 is TGTGCCATCAGTGCAGCGGGAGGGGGAGATACGCAGTATTTT. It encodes CAISAAGGGDTQYF.

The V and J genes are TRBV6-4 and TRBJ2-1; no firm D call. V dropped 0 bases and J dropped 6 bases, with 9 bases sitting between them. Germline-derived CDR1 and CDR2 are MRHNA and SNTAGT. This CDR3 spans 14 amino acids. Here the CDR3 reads CASSDSSSGNEQFF. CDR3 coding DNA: TGTGCCAGCAGTGACTCTAGTAGTGGCAATGAGCAGTTCTTC.

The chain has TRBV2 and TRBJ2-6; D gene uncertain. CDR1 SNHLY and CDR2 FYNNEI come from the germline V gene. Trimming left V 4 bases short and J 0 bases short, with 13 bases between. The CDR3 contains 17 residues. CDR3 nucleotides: TGTGCCAGCAGTGTCTTGACTCCGAACTCTGGGGCCAACGTCCTGACTTTC. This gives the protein CASSVLTPNSGANVLTF.